These T cell receptor beta chains were read from a single sample in a study of CD8+ T cells in alopecia areata. Method: immunoSEQ multiplex PCR; TCRdb's copy keeps in-frame clones and lacks some. The table includes tens of thousands of clones, roughly 60% detected once. The material sequenced was CD8+ T cells sorted from blood, taken at week 0. The source of these receptors is a human donor with alopecia areata. Both conserved end residues are trimmed from each CDR3.

j_call v_call cdr3_aa
TRBJ2-4 TRBV7-9 ASSLTTGRVGNIQY
TRBJ2-1 TRBV19 ASSPIPLASSYNEQF
TRBJ2-3 TRBV4-3 ASSQDRLAGPTDTQY
TRBJ2-1 TRBV6-4 ASSVLAGENNEQF
TRBJ1-2 TRBV2 ASSPRTLYGYT
TRBJ2-7 TRBV28 ASSLAGLSEQY
TRBJ2-7 TRBV30 AWSVLGDEQY
TRBJ2-7 TRBV18 ASSLEDYEQY
TRBJ2-6 TRBV29-1 SVDGGANVLT
TRBJ2-3 TRBV7-6 ASSLEAGYSTDTQY
TRBJ1-1 TRBV5-1 ASSLARTWMNTEAF
TRBJ1-5 TRBV10-3 AISEAWGADQPQH
TRBJ1-5 TRBV23-1 GSFTPQH
TRBJ1-2 TRBV11-1 ASRATGDYGYT
TRBJ1-6 TRBV29-1 SVRTGGLNSPLH
TRBJ2-1 TRBV2 ASSYGLADNEQF
TRBJ1-1 TRBV7-9 ASSWDRGTEAF
TRBJ1-1 TRBV6-5 ASRAGVTEAF
TRBJ2-2 TRBV29-1 SGLVRENTGELF
TRBJ2-3 TRBV25-1 ASSEYIWGTTDTQY
TRBJ1-2 TRBV30 ASTLRLGAYT
TRBJ1-1 TRBV5-1 ASSFSGVGVTEAF
TRBJ2-2 TRBV27 ASSLTGEPGELF
TRBJ1-3 TRBV30 AWDEPLSSGNTIY
TRBJ2-3 TRBV4-3 ASSQGAGVGADTQY
TRBJ2-1 TRBV4-3 ASSQEGSGLAGVKQF
TRBJ2-1 TRBV5-6 ASSFWGSTGWQF
TRBJ2-1 TRBV21-1 ASSKPHNEQF
TRBJ2-5 TRBV25-1 ASSRTSGAPGPETQY
TRBJ2-1 TRBV5-1 ASSLEMGIGYNEQF
TRBJ2-5 TRBV7-2 ASSTWDRGYQETQY
TRBJ2-7 TRBV13 ASATGTGREQY
TRBJ2-2 TRBV5-1 ASSPPDRESTGELF
TRBJ2-2 TRBV7-6 ASTLDGNTGELF
TRBJ2-7 TRBV5-6 ASSLRGSYEQY
TRBJ1-1 TRBV28 ASSLERFGAPV
TRBJ1-1 TRBV10-3 AIRREPGQGKTEAF
TRBJ2-3 TRBV6-1 ASINRGRSTDTQY
TRBJ2-2 TRBV30 AWSLNLGTSGRAHTGELF
TRBJ2-3 TRBV5-1 ASSPGTEVADTQY
TRBJ2-3 TRBV29-1 SVEDFPAQY
TRBJ1-2 TRBV7-2 ASSLDYPPGRDYGYT
TRBJ2-3 TRBV30 AWSVQADTQY
TRBJ1-2 TRBV7-2 ASSLEAASGYGYT
TRBJ2-3 TRBV5-1 ASSPQTSGGQGTQY
TRBJ2-1 TRBV6-5 ASRQGPNNEQF
TRBJ1-2 TRBV4-3 ASSQDRGNYGYT
TRBJ1-2 TRBV7-9 ASSLLGQTPNYGYT